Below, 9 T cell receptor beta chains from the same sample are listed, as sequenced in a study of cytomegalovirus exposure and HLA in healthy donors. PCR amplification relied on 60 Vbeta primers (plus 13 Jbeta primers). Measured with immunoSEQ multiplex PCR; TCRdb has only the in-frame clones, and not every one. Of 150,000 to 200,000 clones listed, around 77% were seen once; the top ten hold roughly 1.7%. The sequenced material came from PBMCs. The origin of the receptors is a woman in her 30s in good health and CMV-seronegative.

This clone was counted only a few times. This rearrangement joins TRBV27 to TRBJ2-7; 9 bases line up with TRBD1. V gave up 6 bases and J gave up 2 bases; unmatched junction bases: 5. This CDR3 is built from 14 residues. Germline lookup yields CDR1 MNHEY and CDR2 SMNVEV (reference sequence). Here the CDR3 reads CASRGQGLTYEQYF. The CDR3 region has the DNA TGTGCCAGCAGGGGACAGGGCCTCACCTACGAGCAGTACTTC.

DNA for the CDR3: TGCGCCAGCAGCCCACCGAGGAGCGTCTCTGGGGCCAACGTCCTGACTTTC. Protein sequence: CASSPPRSVSGANVLTF. This sequence joins TRBV4-1 and TRBJ2-6, with D unresolved. Trimming took off 4 bases at V and 0 bases at J, with 13 bases between the two ends. This CDR3 is built from 17 residues. Germline V gene data show CDR1 as MGHRA and CDR2 as YSYEKL.

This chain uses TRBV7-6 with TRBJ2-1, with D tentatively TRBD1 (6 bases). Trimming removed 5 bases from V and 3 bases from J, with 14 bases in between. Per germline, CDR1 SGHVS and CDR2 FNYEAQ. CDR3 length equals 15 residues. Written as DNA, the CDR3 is TGTGCCAGCAGCCAGGACGGACAGAGCTACAATGAGCAGTTCTTC. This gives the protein CASSQDGQSYNEQFF.

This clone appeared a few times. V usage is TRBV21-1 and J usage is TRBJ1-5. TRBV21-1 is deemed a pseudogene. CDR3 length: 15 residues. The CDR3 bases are TGTGCCAGCAGCAATGGGTACTGGGGGGGACAGCCCCAGCATTTT. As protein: CASSNGYWGGQPQHF.

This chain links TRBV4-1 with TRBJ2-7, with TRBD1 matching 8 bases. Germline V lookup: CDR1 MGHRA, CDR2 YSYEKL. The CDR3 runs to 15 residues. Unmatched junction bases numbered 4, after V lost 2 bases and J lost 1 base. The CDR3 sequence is CASSQPQGASYEQYF. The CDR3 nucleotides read TGCGCCAGCAGCCAACCTCAGGGGGCGTCCTACGAGCAGTACTTC.

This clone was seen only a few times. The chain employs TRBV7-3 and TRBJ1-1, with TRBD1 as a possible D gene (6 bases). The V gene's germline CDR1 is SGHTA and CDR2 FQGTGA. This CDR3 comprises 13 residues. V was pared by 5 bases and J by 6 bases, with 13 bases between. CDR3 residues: CASSPGGTSEAFF. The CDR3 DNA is TGTGCCAGCAGCCCCGGGGGGACATCTGAAGCTTTCTTT. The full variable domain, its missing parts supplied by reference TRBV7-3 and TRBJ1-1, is GAGVSQTPSNKVTEKGKYVELRCDPISGHTALYWYRQSLGQGPEFLIYFQGTGAADDSGLPNDRFFAVRPEGSVSTLKIQRTERGDSAVYLCASSPGGTSEAFFGQGTRLTVV.

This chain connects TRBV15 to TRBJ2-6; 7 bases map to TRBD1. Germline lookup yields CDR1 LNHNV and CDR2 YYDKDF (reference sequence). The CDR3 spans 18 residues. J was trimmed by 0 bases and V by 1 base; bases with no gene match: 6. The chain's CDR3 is CATSRGRDSYSGANVLTF. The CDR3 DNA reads TGTGCCACCAGCAGAGGCCGGGACAGCTACTCTGGGGCCAACGTCCTGACTTTC.

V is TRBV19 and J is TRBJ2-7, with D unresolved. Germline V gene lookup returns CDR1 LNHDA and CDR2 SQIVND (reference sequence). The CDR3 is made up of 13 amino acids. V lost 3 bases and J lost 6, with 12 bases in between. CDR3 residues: CASSMSGWAEQYF. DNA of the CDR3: TGTGCCAGTAGTATGTCAGGATGGGCCGAGCAGTACTTC. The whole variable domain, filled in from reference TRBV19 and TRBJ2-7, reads DGGITQSPKYLFRKEGQNVTLSCEQNLNHDAMYWYRQDPGQGLRLIYYSQIVNDFQKGDIAEGYSVSREKKESFPLTVTSAQKNPTAFYLCASSMSGWAEQYFGPGTRLTVT.

The CDR3 DNA sequence: TGTGCCAGCAGCCCGGGTGGGGGGGCCTACGAGCAGTACTTC. Its protein product is CASSPGGGAYEQYF. The chain employs TRBV5-4 and TRBJ2-7, with 7 bases aligning to TRBD2. The germline V gene encodes CDR1 SGHNT and CDR2 YYREEE (reference sequence). This CDR3 region has 14 residues. Unmatched junction bases numbered 6, after V lost 4 bases and J lost 2 bases.